This note documents a single T cell receptor beta chain sequence. This specimen belongs to a study of cytomegalovirus exposure and HLA in healthy donors. The PCR was carried out with 60 Vbeta primers and 13 Jbeta primers. Assay: immunoSEQ multiplex PCR; the TCRdb copy retains only in-frame clones and omits some. The table records 150,000 to 250,000 clones, 79% of them present only once. This CDR3 contains 17 residues. Sequenced: PBMCs. The chain joins TRBV12-2 to TRBJ2-7; the table's TRBD1 call for D was not verified on the DNA. TRBV12-2 is a pseudogene segment. This clonotype was sampled from a girl between 5 and 17 years old in good health and CMV-seropositive. CDR3 region: CASRLVSALQESYEQYF. The CDR3 nucleotides are TGTGCAAGTCGCTTAGTCTCGGCCTTGCAGGAATCCTACGAGCAGTACTTC.